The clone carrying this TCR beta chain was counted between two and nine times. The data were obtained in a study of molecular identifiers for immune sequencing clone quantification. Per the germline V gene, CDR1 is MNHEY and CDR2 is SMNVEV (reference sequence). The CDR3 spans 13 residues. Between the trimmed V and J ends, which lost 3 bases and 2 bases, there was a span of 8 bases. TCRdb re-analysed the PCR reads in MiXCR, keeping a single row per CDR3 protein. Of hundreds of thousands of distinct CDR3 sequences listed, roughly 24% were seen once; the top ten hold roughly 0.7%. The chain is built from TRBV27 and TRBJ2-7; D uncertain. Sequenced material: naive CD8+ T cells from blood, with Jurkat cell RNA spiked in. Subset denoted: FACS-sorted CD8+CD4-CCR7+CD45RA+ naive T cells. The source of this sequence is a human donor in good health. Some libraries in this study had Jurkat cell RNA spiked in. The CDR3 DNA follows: TGTGCCAGCAGTTTCGGCCCGGCCTACGAGCAGTACTTC. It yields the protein CASSFGPAYEQYF.